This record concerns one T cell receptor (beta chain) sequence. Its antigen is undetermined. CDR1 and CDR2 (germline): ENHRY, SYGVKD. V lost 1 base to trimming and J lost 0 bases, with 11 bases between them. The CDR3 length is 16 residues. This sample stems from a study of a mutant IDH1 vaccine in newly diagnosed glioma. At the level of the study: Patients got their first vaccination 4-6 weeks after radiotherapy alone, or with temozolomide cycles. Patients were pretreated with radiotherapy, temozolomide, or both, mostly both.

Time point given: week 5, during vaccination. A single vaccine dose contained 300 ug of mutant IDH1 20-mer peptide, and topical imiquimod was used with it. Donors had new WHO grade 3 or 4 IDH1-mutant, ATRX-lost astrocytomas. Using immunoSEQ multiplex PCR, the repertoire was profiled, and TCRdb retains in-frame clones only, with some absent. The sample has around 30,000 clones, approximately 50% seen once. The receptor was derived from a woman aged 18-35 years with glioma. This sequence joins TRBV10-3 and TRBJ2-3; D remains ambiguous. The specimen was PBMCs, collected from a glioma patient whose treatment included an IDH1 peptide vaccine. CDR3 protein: CAISEYRTASTDTQYF. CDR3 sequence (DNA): TGTGCCATCAGTGAGTATAGAACAGCTAGCACAGATACGCAGTATTTT.